The 21 T cell receptor beta chains reported below all come from one sample, sequenced in a study of blood T cell repertoires in COVID-19. The method was immunoSEQ multiplex PCR; TCRdb's version includes in-frame clones alone and lacks a portion of them. The sample includes roughly 200,000 clones, approximately 90% of them seen just once. Sequenced: peripheral blood. The source is a man in his 70s with acute or convalescent COVID-19.

The chain uses TRBV11-2 and TRBJ2-1, with a tentative D call TRBD2 (6 bases). CDR3 size: 13 residues. V dropped 5 bases and J dropped 12 bases, with 17 bases sitting between them. The germline CDR1 and CDR2 sequences are SGHAT and FQNNGV. For the CDR3, the DNA is TGTGCCAGCAGCCCGCGGGGCGATCTGATGCAGTTCTTC. Its translation: CASSPRGDLMQFF.

The J gene is TRBJ2-6, the V gene TRBV7-3; D is ambiguous. Germline CDR1 SGHTA, CDR2 FQGTGA. CDR3 length equals 15 residues. Between the trimmed V and J ends, which lost 0 bases and 0 bases, there was a span of 3 bases. CDR3: CASSLTSSGANVLTF. The CDR3 DNA reads as TGTGCCAGCAGCTTAACCAGCTCTGGGGCCAACGTCCTGACTTTC.

The chain is built from TRBV3-1 (or the pseudogene TRBV3-2) and TRBJ2-7; TRBD1 matches 8 bases. CDR1 is LGHDT and CDR2 is YNNKEL in the germline V gene (reference sequence). The V and J ends lost 5 bases and 0 bases, in that order; junction bases with no gene match: 6. The CDR3 is 15 amino acids. CDR3 nucleotide sequence: TGTGCCAGCAGCTTGGGAACAGGGGGCTCCTACGAGCAGTACTTC. Translation gives CASSLGTGGSYEQYF.

This clone appeared once. The chain is built from TRBV7-2 and TRBJ2-7; D may be TRBD1 (5 bases). V lost 5 bases and J lost 7, with 12 bases in between. Germline V gene lookup returns CDR1 SGHTA and CDR2 FQGNSA. This CDR3 has 12 residues. The CDR3: CASSDRGGEQYF. The CDR3 region has the DNA TGTGCCAGCAGCGATAGGGGTGGTGAGCAGTACTTC.

This chain uses TRBV6-6 with TRBJ2-2; perhaps TRBD1 as D (5 bases). Trimming stripped 5 bases from V and 7 bases from J, with 14 bases between. The germline CDR1 and CDR2 sequences are MNHNY and SVGAGI (reference sequence). The CDR3 runs to 14 residues. The CDR3 loop reads CASSQPGSNGELFF. CDR3 in DNA: TGTGCCAGCAGTCAGCCAGGGTCTAACGGGGAGCTGTTTTTT.

A few counts support this clone. The rearrangement uses TRBV2 and TRBJ1-6, with TRBD1 matching 8 bases. CDR3 length: 13 amino acids. After removal of 8 bases from V and 10 bases from J, the junction contained 7 bases not matched to a gene. Germline loops: CDR1 SNHLY, CDR2 FYNNEI. CDR3 DNA: TGTGCCAGCGGCGGACAGGGTAAATCACCCCTCCACTTT. Encoded protein: CASGGQGKSPLHF.

Concerning this clone: One junction end does not reproduce the germline sequence, and a read error may be involved. The CDR3 here is CSARADGGPF. The CDR3 DNA sequence: TGCAGTGCTAGAGCGGATGGGGGCCCCTTC. The chain has TRBV20-1 and TRBJ1-2, with D tentatively TRBD1 (6 bases). The CDR3 is made up of 10 amino acids. From germline, CDR1 is DFQATT and CDR2 SNEGSKA (reference sequence).

J is TRBJ2-7 and V is TRBV5-5; TRBD1 matches at 10 bases. CDR1 is SGHKS and CDR2 is YYEKEE in the germline V gene (reference sequence). This CDR3 spans 15 amino acids. The ends lost 4 bases at V and 2 bases at J; junction bases unmatched: 6. CDR3 region: CASSPSGTGAYEQYF. The CDR3 coding sequence is TGTGCCAGCAGCCCCTCCGGGACAGGGGCCTACGAGCAGTACTTC. The full variable domain, its missing parts supplied by reference TRBV5-5 and TRBJ2-7, is DAGVTQSPTHLIKTRGQQVTLRCSPISGHKSVSWYQQVLGQGPQFIFQYYEKEERGRGNFPDRFSARQFPNYSSELNVNALLLGDSALYLCASSPSGTGAYEQYFGPGTRLTVT.

V gene TRBV29-1 combines with J gene TRBJ2-7; 7 bases fit TRBD1. After removal of 7 bases from V and 7 bases from J, the junction contained 16 bases not matched to a gene. The CDR3 is 14 residues long. In germline, CDR1 is SQVTM, CDR2 ANQGSEA. The CDR3 here is CSASQGQPSGEQYF. In DNA, the CDR3 is TGCAGCGCATCCCAGGGACAGCCGTCGGGTGAGCAGTACTTC.

The chain carries TRBV6-2 or TRBV6-3 and TRBJ2-7, with 7 nucleotides matching TRBD2. The V and J ends lost 1 base and 1 base, in that order; junction bases with no gene match: 1. Germline CDR1 MNHEY, CDR2 SVGEGT. The CDR3 is 14 amino acids. The CDR3 DNA sequence: TGTGCCAGCAGTTACTATAGCGGGTCCTACGAGCAGTACTTC. This encodes CASSYYSGSYEQYF.

The V call is TRBV30, the J call TRBJ2-3; no definite D call. Germline loops: CDR1 GTSNPN, CDR2 SVGIG (reference sequence). Trimming took 5 bases from V and 8 from J, leaving 11 bases between them. CDR3 size: 11 residues. In DNA, the CDR3 is TGTGCCTGGGCCGGAGTCGGTACGCAGTATTTT. It codes for CAWAGVGTQYF.

For the CDR3, the DNA is TGCAGCGTTGAAAGACAGGGGCTAAAGGGAGCTTTCTTT. Protein sequence: CSVERQGLKGAFF. The chain is built from TRBV29-1 and TRBJ1-1; 8 nucleotides align to TRBD1. The CDR3 is 13 residues long. V lost 2 bases, J lost 10 bases, and 9 bases stayed unmatched. Germline V gives CDR1 SQVTM, CDR2 ANQGSEA.

This clone was picked up one time. J is TRBJ2-3 and V is TRBV5-1, with 7 bases identical to TRBD1. V shed 3 bases and J 5 bases; nucleotides not matched to a gene: 15. CDR3 size: 17 residues. The germline V gene encodes CDR1 SGHRS and CDR2 YFSETQ. The CDR3 DNA follows: TGCGCCAGCAGCTCACCTCGGGGCGGCTCAGGGGGAGATACGCAGTATTTT. This gives the protein CASSSPRGGSGGDTQYF.

V gene TRBV4-2 combines with J gene TRBJ2-3; unclear D gene. V was clipped by 3 bases and J by 1 base, with 8 bases between them. CDR3 size: 14 residues. Germline V lookup: CDR1 LGHNA, CDR2 YNFKEQ. This CDR3 reads CASSQRRGTDTQYF. The CDR3 DNA reads TGTGCCAGCAGCCAGCGGAGAGGCACAGATACGCAGTATTTT.

This chain links TRBV3-1 (or the pseudogene TRBV3-2) with TRBJ2-2; D is perhaps TRBD1 (6 bases). Deletions cut 6 bases from V and 4 bases from J, with 15 bases between. CDR3 length: 15 amino acids. Per germline, CDR1 LGHDT and CDR2 YNNKEL (reference sequence). CDR3 sequence reads: CASRPTGLGTGELFF. The DNA of the CDR3 is TGTGCCAGCAGGCCAACAGGGTTGGGCACCGGGGAGCTGTTTTTT.

The gene calls are TRBV28 and TRBJ2-7; TRBD2 agrees at 10 bases. With 3 bases clipped from V and 7 bases from J, the junction kept 6 bases outside the gene matches. Germline V gene sequence: CDR1 MDHEN, CDR2 SYDVKM. This CDR3 has 14 residues. CDR3 loop: CASSLPSGSLEQYF. DNA of the CDR3: TGTGCCAGCAGTTTGCCTAGCGGGAGTCTGGAGCAGTACTTC.

A few counts support this clone. The chain is built from TRBV5-1 and TRBJ2-2, with TRBD2 as a possible D gene (6 bases). Germline CDR1 SGHRS, CDR2 YFSETQ. V lost 0 bases to trimming and J lost 6 bases, with 18 bases between them. The CDR3 length is 17 residues. The DNA for the CDR3 is TGCGCCAGCAGCTTGGGCAGCGGGTACTCCTCGGCCGGGGAGCTGTTTTTT. Its protein is CASSLGSGYSSAGELFF.

The chain recombines TRBV7-2 with TRBJ2-2; 10 nucleotides line up with TRBD2. After removal of 3 bases from V and 4 bases from J, the junction contained 2 bases not matched to a gene. The CDR3 covers 15 residues. Per germline, CDR1 SGHTA and CDR2 FQGNSA. In DNA, the CDR3 is TGTGCCAGCAGCTTCAGACTAGCGGGCACCGGGGAGCTGTTTTTT. It is translated as CASSFRLAGTGELFF.

J is TRBJ1-5 and V is TRBV5-5; 8 nucleotides align to TRBD1. The CDR3 contains 14 residues. Germline CDR1 and CDR2: SGHKS and YYEKEE (reference sequence). The junction had 4 bases not matched to a gene; V was cut back by 2 bases and J by 6 bases. In DNA form, the CDR3 reads TGTGCCAGCAGCTTCGGGACAGGAGCTCAGCCCCAGCATTTT. Translated: CASSFGTGAQPQHF.

The chain uses TRBV9 and TRBJ2-2; perhaps TRBD2 as D (6 bases). This CDR3 is 17 amino acids long. Germline CDR1 and CDR2: SGDLS and YYNGEE. V lost 0 bases to trimming and J lost 7 bases, with 19 bases between them. This CDR3 is CASSVDRGGTSGGELFF. The CDR3, as DNA: TGTGCCAGCAGCGTAGATAGGGGAGGAACGTCGGGCGGGGAGCTGTTTTTT.

The chain joins TRBV6-1 to TRBJ1-5; D unclear. The CDR3 runs to 15 residues. CDR1 MNHNS and CDR2 SASEGT come from the germline V gene. The ends were cut back, 1 base at V and 4 bases at J, with 11 bases in the middle. CDR3 nucleotide sequence: TGTGCCAGCAGTGAAGATGGGCCGTTAAATCAGCCCCAGCATTTT. Encoded protein: CASSEDGPLNQPQHF.